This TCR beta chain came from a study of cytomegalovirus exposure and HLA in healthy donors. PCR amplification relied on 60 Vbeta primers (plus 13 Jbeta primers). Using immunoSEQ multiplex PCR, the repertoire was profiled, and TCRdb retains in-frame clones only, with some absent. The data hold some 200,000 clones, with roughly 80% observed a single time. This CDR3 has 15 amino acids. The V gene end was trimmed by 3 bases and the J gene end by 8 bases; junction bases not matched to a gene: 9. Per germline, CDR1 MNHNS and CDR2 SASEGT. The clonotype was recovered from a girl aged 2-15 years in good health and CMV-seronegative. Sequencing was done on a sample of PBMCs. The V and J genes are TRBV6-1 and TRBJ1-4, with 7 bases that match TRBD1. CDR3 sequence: CASSEETGIHEKLFF. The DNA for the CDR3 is TGTGCCAGCAGTGAGGAGACAGGGATCCACGAAAAACTGTTTTTT.